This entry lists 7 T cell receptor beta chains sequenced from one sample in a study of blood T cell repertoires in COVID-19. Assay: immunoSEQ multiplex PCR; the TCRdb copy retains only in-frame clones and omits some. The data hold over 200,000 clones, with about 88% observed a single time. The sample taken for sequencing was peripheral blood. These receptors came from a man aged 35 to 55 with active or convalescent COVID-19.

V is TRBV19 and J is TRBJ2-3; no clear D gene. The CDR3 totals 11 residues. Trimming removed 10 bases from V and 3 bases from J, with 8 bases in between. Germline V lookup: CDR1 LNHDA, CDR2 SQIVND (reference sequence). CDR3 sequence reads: CAIATTDTQYF. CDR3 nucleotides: TGTGCCATCGCTACGACAGATACGCAGTATTTT.

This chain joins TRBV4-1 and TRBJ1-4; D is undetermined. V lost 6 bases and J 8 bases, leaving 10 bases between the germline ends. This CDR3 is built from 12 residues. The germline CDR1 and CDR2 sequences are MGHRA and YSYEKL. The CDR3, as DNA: TGCGCCAGCAGGAGGGTCGGAGAAAAACTGTTTTTT. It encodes CASRRVGEKLFF.

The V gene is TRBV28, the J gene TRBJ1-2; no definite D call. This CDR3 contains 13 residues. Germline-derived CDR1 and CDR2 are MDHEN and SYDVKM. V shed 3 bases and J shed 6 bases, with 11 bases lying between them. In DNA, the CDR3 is TGTGCCAGCAGTTTGGCGGGGAGGGATGGCTACACCTTC. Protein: CASSLAGRDGYTF.

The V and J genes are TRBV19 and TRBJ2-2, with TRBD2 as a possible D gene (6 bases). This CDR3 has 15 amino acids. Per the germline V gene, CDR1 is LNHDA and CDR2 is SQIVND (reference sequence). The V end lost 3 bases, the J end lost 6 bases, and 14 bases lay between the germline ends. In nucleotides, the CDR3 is TGTGCCAGTAGTATGGGCGGGATAAGGGCCGGGGAGCTGTTTTTT. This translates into CASSMGGIRAGELFF.

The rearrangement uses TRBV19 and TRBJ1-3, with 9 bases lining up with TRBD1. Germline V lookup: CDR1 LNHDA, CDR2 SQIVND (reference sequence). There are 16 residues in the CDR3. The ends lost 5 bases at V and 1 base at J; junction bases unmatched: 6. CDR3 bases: TGTGCCAGTAGTCTCACCGGGACAGGGTCTGGAAACACCATATATTTT. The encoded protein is CASSLTGTGSGNTIYF.

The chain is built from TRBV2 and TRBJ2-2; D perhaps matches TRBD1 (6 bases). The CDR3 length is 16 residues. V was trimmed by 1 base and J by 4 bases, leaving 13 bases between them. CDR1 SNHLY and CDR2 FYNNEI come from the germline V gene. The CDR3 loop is CASSEDRVVVTGELFF. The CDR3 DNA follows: TGTGCCAGCAGTGAAGACAGGGTAGTTGTCACCGGGGAGCTGTTTTTT.

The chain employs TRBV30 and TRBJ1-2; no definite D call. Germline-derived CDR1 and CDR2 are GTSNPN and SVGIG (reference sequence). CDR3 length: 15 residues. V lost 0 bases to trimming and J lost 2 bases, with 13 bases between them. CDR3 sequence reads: CAWSVHNSGNYGYTF. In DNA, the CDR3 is TGTGCCTGGAGTGTACACAACAGCGGGAACTATGGCTACACCTTC.